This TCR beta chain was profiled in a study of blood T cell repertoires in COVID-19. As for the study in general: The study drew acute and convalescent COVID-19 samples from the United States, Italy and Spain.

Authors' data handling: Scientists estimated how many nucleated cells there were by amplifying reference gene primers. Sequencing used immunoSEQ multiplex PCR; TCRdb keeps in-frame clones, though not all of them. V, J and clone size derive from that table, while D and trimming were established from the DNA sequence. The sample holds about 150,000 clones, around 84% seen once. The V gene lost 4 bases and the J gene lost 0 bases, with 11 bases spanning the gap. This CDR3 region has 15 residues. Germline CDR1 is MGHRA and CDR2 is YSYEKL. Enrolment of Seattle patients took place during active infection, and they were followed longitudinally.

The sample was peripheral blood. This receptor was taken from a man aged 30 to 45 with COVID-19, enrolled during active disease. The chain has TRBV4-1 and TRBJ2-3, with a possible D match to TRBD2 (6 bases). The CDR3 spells CASSLLAPSTDTQYF. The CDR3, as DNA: TGCGCCAGCAGCCTACTAGCCCCAAGCACAGATACGCAGTATTTT.